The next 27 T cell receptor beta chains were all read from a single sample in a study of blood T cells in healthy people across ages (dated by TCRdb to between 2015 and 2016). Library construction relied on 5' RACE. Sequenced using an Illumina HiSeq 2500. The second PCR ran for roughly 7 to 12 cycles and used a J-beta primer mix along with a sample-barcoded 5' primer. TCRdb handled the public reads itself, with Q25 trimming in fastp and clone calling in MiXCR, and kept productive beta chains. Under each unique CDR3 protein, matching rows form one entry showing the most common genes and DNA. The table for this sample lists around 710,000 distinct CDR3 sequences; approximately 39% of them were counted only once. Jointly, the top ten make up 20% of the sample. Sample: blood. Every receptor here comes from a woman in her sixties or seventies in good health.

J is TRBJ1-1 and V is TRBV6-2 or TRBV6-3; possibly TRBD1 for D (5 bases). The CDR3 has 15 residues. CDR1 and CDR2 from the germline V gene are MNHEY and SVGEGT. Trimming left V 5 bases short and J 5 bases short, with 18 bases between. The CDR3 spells CASSHGGGGATEAFF. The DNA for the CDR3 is TGTGCCAGCAGTCACGGTGGGGGAGGTGCGACTGAAGCTTTCTTT.

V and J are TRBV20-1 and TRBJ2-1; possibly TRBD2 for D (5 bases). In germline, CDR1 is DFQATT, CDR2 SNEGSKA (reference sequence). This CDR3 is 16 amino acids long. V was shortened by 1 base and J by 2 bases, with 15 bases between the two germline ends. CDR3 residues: CSARGLVGVAYNEQFF. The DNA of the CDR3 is TGCAGTGCTAGAGGGCTAGTGGGAGTGGCCTACAATGAGCAGTTCTTC.

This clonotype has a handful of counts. DNA of the CDR3: TGTGCCAGCAGCCAACAGTCAGGAAGGACAGATACGCAGTATTTT. Translated, it gives CASSQQSGRTDTQYF. V gene TRBV3-1 combines with J gene TRBJ2-3; D uncertain. Germline CDR1 LGHDT, CDR2 YNNKEL (reference sequence). The CDR3 sequence is 15 residues long. Trimming removed 2 bases at V and 3 bases at J, with 12 bases between.

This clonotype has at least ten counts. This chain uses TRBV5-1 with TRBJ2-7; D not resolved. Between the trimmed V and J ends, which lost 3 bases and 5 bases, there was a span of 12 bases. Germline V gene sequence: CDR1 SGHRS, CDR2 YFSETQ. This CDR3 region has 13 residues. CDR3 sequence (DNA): TGCGCCAGCAGCTCCGGATTTGTGGACGAGCAGTACTTC. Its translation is CASSSGFVDEQYF.

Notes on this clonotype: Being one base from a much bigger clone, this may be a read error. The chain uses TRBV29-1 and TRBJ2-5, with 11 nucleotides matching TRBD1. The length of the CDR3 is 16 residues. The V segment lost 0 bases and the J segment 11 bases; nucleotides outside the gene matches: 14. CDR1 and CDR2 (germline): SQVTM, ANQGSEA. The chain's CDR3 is CSVEDHGQGAGNEQYF. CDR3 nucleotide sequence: TGCAGCGTTGAAGATCATGGACAGGGGGCGGGAAATGAGCAGTACTTC. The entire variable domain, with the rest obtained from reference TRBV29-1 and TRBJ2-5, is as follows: SAVISQKPSRDICQRGTSLTIQCQVDSQVTMMFWYRQQPGQSLTLIATANQGSEATYESGFVIDKFPISRPNLTFSTLTVSNMSPEDSSIYLCSVEDHGQGAGNEQYFGPGTRLLVL.

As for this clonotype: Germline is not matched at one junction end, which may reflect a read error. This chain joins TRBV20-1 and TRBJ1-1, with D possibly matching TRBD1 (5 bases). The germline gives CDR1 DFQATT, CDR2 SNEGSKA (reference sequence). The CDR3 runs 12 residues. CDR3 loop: CSTRVGDTEAFF. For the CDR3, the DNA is TGCAGTACTAGGGTAGGGGACACTGAAGCTTTCTTT.

CDR3 residues: CASRSQGIGSYNSPLHF. The CDR3 DNA reads TGTGCCAGCAGGTCCCAGGGTATTGGGTCCTATAATTCACCCCTCCACTTT. The V and J genes are TRBV12-3 or TRBV12-4 and TRBJ1-6; TRBD1 might be the D (5 bases). The CDR3 runs to 17 residues. Deletions cut 6 bases from V and 1 base from J, with 16 bases between.

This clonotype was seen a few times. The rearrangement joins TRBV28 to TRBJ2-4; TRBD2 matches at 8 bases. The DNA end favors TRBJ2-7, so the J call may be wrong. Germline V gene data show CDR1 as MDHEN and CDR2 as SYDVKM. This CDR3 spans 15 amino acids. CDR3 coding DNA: TGTGCCAGCAGTTCAGCGGGAGAAGGGATGCACGAGCAGTACTTC. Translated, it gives CASSSAGEGMHEQYF.

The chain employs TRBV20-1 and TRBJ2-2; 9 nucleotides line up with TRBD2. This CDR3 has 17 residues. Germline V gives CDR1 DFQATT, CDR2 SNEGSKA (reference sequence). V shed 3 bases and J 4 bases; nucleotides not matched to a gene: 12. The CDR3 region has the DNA TGCAGTGCTAGTCGAACCGCGGGAGGGCCCAGCACCGGGGAGCTGTTTTTT. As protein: CSASRTAGGPSTGELFF.

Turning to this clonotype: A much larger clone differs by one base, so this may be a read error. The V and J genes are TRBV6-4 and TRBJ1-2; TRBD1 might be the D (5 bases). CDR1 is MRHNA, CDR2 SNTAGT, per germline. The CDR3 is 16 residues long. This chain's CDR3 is CAGSSFGGGQNYGYTF. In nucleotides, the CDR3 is TGTGCCGGCAGTAGCTTCGGGGGTGGCCAGAACTATGGCTACACCTTC.

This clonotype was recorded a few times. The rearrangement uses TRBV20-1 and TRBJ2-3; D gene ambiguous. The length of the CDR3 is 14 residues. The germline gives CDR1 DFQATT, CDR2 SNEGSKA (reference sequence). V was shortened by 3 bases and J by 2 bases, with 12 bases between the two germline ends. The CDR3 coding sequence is TGCAGTGCTAGCCTCTCCGTAATCACAGATACGCAGTATTTT. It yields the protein CSASLSVITDTQYF.

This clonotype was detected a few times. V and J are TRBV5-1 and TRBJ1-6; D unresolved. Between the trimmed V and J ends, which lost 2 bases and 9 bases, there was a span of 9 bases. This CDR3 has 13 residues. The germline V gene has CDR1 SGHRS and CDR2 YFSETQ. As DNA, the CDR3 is TGCGCCAGCAGCTTTGACCTTATTTCACCCCTCCACTTT. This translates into CASSFDLISPLHF.

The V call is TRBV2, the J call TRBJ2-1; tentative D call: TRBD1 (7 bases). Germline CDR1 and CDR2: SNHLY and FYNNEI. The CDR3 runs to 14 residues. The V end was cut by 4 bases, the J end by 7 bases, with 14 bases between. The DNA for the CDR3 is TGTGCCAGCAGTGCGACAGGGAGGAGAAATGAGCAGTTCTTC. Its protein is CASSATGRRNEQFF.

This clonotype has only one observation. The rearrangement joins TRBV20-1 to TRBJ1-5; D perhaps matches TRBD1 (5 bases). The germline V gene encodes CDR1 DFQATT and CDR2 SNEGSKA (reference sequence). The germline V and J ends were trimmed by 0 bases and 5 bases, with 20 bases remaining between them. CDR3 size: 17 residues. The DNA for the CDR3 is TGCAGTGCTAGAGATGGGGCGAGACAGACCTATGATCAGCCCCAGCATTTT. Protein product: CSARDGARQTYDQPQHF.

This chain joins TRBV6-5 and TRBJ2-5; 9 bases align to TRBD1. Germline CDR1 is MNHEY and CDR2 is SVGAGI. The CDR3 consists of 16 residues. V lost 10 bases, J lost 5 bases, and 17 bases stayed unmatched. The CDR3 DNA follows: TGTGCCAACGGACTTTACCCGGGACAGGGTCCGGAGACCCAGTACTTC. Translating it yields CANGLYPGQGPETQYF.

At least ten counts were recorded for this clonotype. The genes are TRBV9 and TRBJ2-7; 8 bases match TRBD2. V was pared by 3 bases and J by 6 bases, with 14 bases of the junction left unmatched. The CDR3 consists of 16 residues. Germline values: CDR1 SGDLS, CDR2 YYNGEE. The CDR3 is CASSAGEGLGQFEQYF. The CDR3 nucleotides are TGTGCCAGCAGCGCAGGCGAGGGACTAGGGCAATTCGAGCAGTACTTC.

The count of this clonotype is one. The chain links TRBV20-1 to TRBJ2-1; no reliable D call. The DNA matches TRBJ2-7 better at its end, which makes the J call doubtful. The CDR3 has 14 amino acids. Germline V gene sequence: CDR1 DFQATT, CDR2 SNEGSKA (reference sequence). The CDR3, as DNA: TGCAGTGCTGAAGGTAACCGGATCATTGGCGAGCAGTACTTC. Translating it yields CSAEGNRIIGEQYF.

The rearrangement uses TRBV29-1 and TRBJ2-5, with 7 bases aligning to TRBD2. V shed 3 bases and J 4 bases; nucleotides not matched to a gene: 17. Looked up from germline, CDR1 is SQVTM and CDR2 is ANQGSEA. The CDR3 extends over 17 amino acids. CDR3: CSVDWGGTSAIRETQYF. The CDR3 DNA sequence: TGCAGCGTTGACTGGGGAGGAACTAGCGCGATAAGAGAGACCCAGTACTTC.

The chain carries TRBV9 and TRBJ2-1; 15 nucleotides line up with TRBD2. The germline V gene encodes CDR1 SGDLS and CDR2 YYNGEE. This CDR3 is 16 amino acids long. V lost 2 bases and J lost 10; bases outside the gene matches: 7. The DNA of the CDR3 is TGTGCCAGCAGCGTGAACACCGGGACTAGCGGGGGGGAGCAGTTCTTC. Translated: CASSVNTGTSGGEQFF.

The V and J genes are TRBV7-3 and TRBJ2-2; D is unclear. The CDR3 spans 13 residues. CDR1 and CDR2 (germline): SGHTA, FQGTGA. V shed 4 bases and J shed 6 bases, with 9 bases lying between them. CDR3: CASSSFEAGELFF. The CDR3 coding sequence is TGTGCCAGCAGCTCCTTTGAAGCCGGGGAGCTGTTTTTT.

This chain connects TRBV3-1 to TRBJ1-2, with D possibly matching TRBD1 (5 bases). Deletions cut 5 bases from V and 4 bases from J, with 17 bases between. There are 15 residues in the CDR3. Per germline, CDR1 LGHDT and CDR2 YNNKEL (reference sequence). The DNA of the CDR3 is TGTGCCAGCAGCTGGCCCGGGCAGGGAGCCTATGGCTACACCTTC. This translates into CASSWPGQGAYGYTF.

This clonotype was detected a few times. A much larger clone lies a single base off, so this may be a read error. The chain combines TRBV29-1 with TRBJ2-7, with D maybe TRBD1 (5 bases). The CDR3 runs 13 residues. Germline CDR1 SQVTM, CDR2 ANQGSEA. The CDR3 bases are TGCAGCGGTGAAATCAGTCAGGGCGGAGAGCAGTACTTC. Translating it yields CSGEISQGGEQYF.

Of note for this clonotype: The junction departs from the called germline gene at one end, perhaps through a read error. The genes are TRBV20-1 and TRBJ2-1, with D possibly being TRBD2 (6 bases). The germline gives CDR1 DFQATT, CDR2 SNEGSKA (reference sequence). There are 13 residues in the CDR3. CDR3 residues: CNAPPRGSGEQFF. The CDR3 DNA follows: TGCAATGCTCCCCCACGGGGGTCGGGTGAGCAGTTCTTC.

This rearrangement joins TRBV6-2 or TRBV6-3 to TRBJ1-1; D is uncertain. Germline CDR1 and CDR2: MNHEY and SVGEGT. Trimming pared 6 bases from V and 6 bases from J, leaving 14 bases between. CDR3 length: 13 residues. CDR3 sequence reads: CASSAVAGSEAFF. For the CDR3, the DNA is TGTGCCAGCAGCGCAGTCGCAGGCTCTGAAGCTTTCTTT.

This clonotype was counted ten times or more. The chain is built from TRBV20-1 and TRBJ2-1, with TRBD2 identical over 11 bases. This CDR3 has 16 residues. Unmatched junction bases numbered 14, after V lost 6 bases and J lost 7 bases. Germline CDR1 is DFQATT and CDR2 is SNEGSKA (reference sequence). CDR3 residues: CSAMASGRRVSNEQFF. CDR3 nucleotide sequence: TGCAGTGCGATGGCTAGCGGGAGGAGAGTGTCGAATGAGCAGTTCTTC.

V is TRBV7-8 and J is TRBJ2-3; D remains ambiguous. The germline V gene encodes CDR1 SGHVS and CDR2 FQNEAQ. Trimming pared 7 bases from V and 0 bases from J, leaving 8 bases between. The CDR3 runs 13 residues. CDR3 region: CASNRHSTDTQYF. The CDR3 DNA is TGTGCCAGCAACCGACACAGCACAGATACGCAGTATTTT.

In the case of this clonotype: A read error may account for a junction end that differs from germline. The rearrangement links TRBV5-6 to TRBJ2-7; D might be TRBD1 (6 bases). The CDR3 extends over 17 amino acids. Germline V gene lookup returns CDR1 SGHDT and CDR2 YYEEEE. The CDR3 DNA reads TGTGCCAGCAGCGCCCCCCGGGACACCTTACACTCCTACGGGCAGTACTTC. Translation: CASSAPRDTLHSYGQYF.